One and the same sample provided the 15 T cell receptor beta chains below, sequenced in a study of T-cell reconstitution after alpha-beta-depleted transplantation in children. Unique molecular identifiers were incorporated into the prepared TCRbeta library. TCRdb called the PCR reads again in MiXCR, with one record for every CDR3 protein. This sample carries about 300,000 distinct CDR3 sequences, around 9.1% of them seen once, and the ten largest clones take roughly 7.1%. Sample: PBMCs, taken before TCRalphabeta/CD19-depleted stem cell transplant. These receptors were taken from a boy in the first two years of life with acute myeloid leukemia, due to receive a stem cell transplant.

In its sample, this clonotype was seen many times. CDR3 DNA sequence: TGTGCCAGCAACCCAGCTCTCCCTAACTATGGCTACACCTTC. Translating it yields CASNPALPNYGYTF. This sequence joins TRBV28 and TRBJ1-2; D remains unclear. This CDR3 is 14 amino acids long. Trimming shortened V by 7 bases and J by 0 bases, and 12 bases separated the two germline ends. Germline V gene lookup returns CDR1 MDHEN and CDR2 SYDVKM.

The chain couples TRBV18 to TRBJ1-2; possible D gene TRBD1, 5 bases. Germline CDR1 is KGHSH and CDR2 is LQKENI. The CDR3 is 15 residues long. The V end was cut by 7 bases, the J end by 5 bases, with 20 bases between. The CDR3 loop is CASFTDDSIFYGYTF. DNA for the CDR3: TGTGCCAGCTTCACGGACGACAGCATATTTTATGGCTACACCTTC.

The V call is TRBV19, the J call TRBJ2-6; D is undetermined. The germline V and J ends were trimmed by 1 base and 2 bases, with 6 bases remaining between them. Germline V gene sequence: CDR1 LNHDA, CDR2 SQIVND (reference sequence). The CDR3 sequence is 15 residues long. As DNA, the CDR3 is TGTGCCAGTAGTATAGTCCGAGCTGGGGCCAACGTCCTGACTTTC. Translation: CASSIVRAGANVLTF.

This clonotype was counted only a few times. The rearrangement joins TRBV5-4 to TRBJ2-1; D is ambiguous. V lost 1 base to trimming and J lost 0 bases, with 5 bases between them. Germline lookup yields CDR1 SGHNT and CDR2 YYREEE (reference sequence). The CDR3 consists of 14 residues. The chain's CDR3 is CASSLFNSYNEQFF. CDR3 bases: TGTGCCAGCAGCTTGTTTAACTCCTACAATGAGCAGTTCTTC. The complete variable domain, with remaining parts taken from reference TRBV5-4 and TRBJ2-1, reads ETGVTQSPTHLIKTRGQQVTLRCSSQSGHNTVSWYQQALGQGPQFIFQYYREEENGRGNFPPRFSGLQFPNYSSELNVNALELDDSALYLCASSLFNSYNEQFFGPGTRLTVL.

Details on this clonotype: This sequence may be a read error, since a much larger clone differs from it by one base. The chain combines TRBV11-2 with TRBJ2-3; 7 nucleotides match TRBD2. The V segment lost 5 bases and the J segment 14 bases; nucleotides outside the gene matches: 19. Germline CDR1 is SGHAT and CDR2 is FQNNGV. The CDR3 covers 15 residues. The CDR3 region is CASSRPGTIQSALYF. The CDR3 DNA is TGTGCCAGCAGCCGTCCCGGGACTATCCAATCCGCGTTGTATTTT. The full variable domain, completed using reference TRBV11-2 and TRBJ2-3, is EAGVAQSPRYKIIEKRQSVAFWCNPISGHATLYWYQQILGQGPKLLIQFQNNGVVDDSQLPKDRFSAERLKGVDSTLKIQPAKLEDSAVYLCASSRPGTIQSALYFGPGTRLTVL.

This clonotype was seen more than once but under ten times. The chain carries TRBV18 and TRBJ2-3, with 7 bases matching TRBD1. V trimming: 4 bases; J trimming: 0 bases; junction bases outside the gene matches: 1. From germline, CDR1 is KGHSH and CDR2 LQKENI. The CDR3 loop spans 14 amino acids. The CDR3 DNA reads TGTGCCAGCTCACGGGGACAGAGCACAGATACGCAGTATTTT. It yields the protein CASSRGQSTDTQYF.

There are a few counts of this clonotype. V and J are TRBV5-1 and TRBJ2-6; the match to TRBD1 covers 9 bases. The J segment lost 4 bases and the V segment lost 4 bases, leaving 6 bases of the junction unmatched. Germline-derived CDR1 and CDR2 are SGHRS and YFSETQ. The CDR3 runs 16 residues. The CDR3 DNA sequence: TGCGCCAGCAGCACACAGGGGGCGCCCGGGGCCAACGTCCTGACTTTC. The encoded protein is CASSTQGAPGANVLTF.

This clonotype was recorded a few times. The gene calls are TRBV7-2 and TRBJ1-6; 9 bases line up with TRBD1. V lost 5 bases, J lost 10 bases, and 6 bases stayed unmatched. This CDR3 has 14 residues. Germline assignment: CDR1 SGHTA and CDR2 FQGNSA. The CDR3 loop is CASSVGQGNSPLHF. In DNA, the CDR3 is TGTGCCAGCAGCGTGGGACAGGGAAACTCACCCCTCCACTTT.

In regard to this clonotype: A junction end diverges from the germline sequence, so it may reflect a read error. V is TRBV23-1 and J is TRBJ2-3; tentative D call: TRBD1 (5 bases). TRBV23-1 is annotated as an ORF whose role is uncertain. The length of the CDR3 is 14 residues. The CDR3 spells CASSQLRQGWSQGF. The CDR3 DNA reads as TGCGCCAGCAGTCAATTGCGGCAGGGTTGGAGTCAAGGTTTT.

The sample holds many counts of this clonotype. The chain joins TRBV20-1 to TRBJ1-6; D gene unclear. V was cut by 3 bases and J by 2 bases, with 5 bases left in between. CDR3 length: 13 amino acids. Germline values: CDR1 DFQATT, CDR2 SNEGSKA (reference sequence). CDR3 in amino acids: CSARGTYNSPLHF. In nucleotides, the CDR3 is TGCAGTGCTAGGGGAACCTATAATTCACCCCTCCACTTT.

This clonotype was observed many times. The chain uses TRBV10-3 and TRBJ2-1; TRBD2 matches 10 bases. V shed 0 bases, J shed 1 base, and the junction held 3 bases outside the gene matches. This CDR3 spans 17 amino acids. CDR1 and CDR2 (germline): ENHRY, SYGVKD. Written as DNA, the CDR3 is TGTGCCATCAGTGAGTCTGATAGCGGGAGGTCCTACAATGAGCAGTTCTTC. This gives the protein CAISESDSGRSYNEQFF.

In its sample, this clonotype was seen many times. The junction and the germline gene differ at one end; a read error may be behind it. The genes are TRBV7-9 and TRBJ2-3, with 8 bases matching TRBD1. This CDR3 region has 12 residues. Germline V gene sequence: CDR1 SEHNR, CDR2 FQNEAQ (reference sequence). As DNA, the CDR3 is TGTGCCAGCAGCTCCCGGATTTGGACAGGGCGGTTT. It translates to CASSSRIWTGRF.

This clonotype has a handful of counts. This chain joins TRBV9 and TRBJ2-2; D is uncertain. Trimming removed 7 bases from V and 0 bases from J, with 13 bases in between. This CDR3 has 15 amino acids. Germline CDR1 and CDR2: SGDLS and YYNGEE. CDR3 nucleotides: TGTGCCAGCGTACAGTTTTTTGCGAACACCGGGGAGCTGTTTTTT. Residues: CASVQFFANTGELFF.

The table lists this clonotype with many counts. The chain couples TRBV20-1 to TRBJ1-1; D is possibly TRBD1 (6 bases). This CDR3 has 14 amino acids. The ends were cut back, 5 bases at V and 1 base at J, with 14 bases in the middle. Germline V CDR1 and CDR2: DFQATT, SNEGSKA (reference sequence). The CDR3 nucleotides read TGCAGTGCTCGGGCCGGGACAACGAACACTGAAGCTTTCTTT. Its protein product is CSARAGTTNTEAFF.

This clonotype was recorded at least ten times. The chain combines TRBV10-3 with TRBJ1-3, with D unresolved. Trimming stripped 1 base from V and 0 bases from J, with 10 bases between. This CDR3 contains 16 residues. The V gene's germline CDR1 is ENHRY and CDR2 SYGVKD. The chain's CDR3 is CAISELDSRSGNTIYF. As DNA, the CDR3 is TGTGCCATCAGTGAGTTGGACTCCCGCTCTGGAAACACCATATATTTT.